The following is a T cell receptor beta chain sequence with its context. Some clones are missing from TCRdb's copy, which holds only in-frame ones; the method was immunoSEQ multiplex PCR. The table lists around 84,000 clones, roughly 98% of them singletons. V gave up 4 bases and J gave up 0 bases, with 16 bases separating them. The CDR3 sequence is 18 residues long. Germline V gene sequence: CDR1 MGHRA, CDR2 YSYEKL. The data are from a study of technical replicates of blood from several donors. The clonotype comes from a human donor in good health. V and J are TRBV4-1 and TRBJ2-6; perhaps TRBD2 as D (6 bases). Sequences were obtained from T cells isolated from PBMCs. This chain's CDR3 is CASSRVDMGLSGANVLTF. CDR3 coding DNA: TGCGCCAGCAGCCGAGTAGATATGGGACTCTCTGGGGCCAACGTCCTGACTTTC.